The 31 T cell receptor beta chains below come from one sample, sequenced in a study of beta chain features in type 1 diabetes. What these receptors recognize is not known. Study-level findings and limits: Within each of all four CD4+ subsets, Type 1 diabetes patients had TCRB CDR3s that were moderately but significantly shorter.

The isolated RNA, all of it, was reverse transcribed, so expressed TCRB transcripts were what got sequenced. Libraries were prepared by immunoSEQ multiplex PCR; TCRdb keeps only in-frame clonotypes and omits some of them. Of about 270,000 clones listed, 14% are singletons. The sequencing sample was made of naive CD4+ T cells from blood. The receptors here all came from a man aged 30 to 45 with type 1 diabetes.

This clone was detected a few times. This chain joins TRBV25-1 and TRBJ2-3; D uncertain. CDR1 is MGHDK, CDR2 SYGVNS, per germline. This CDR3 comprises 12 residues. The ends were cut back, 11 bases at V and 0 bases at J, with 9 bases in the middle. The CDR3 DNA reads TGTGCCGCGGCGCCTAGCACAGATACGCAGTATTTT. Amino acids: CAAAPSTDTQYF.

A few counts support this clone. The chain joins TRBV2 to TRBJ2-2; D may be TRBD1 (5 bases). Trimming removed 7 bases at V and 0 bases at J, with 9 bases between. The CDR3 length is 14 residues. Germline V gene data show CDR1 as SNHLY and CDR2 as FYNNEI. The CDR3 DNA reads as TGTGCCAGCATTGAGGACACGAACACCGGGGAGCTGTTTTTT. This sequence encodes CASIEDTNTGELFF.

This clone has a handful of counts. The V and J genes are TRBV11-2 and TRBJ2-5; TRBD1 agrees at 8 bases. Trimming at V came to 5 bases and at J to 5 bases, leaving 10 bases not matched to a gene. From germline, CDR1 is SGHAT and CDR2 FQNNGV. The CDR3 length is 15 residues. The chain's CDR3 is CASSTPQGAGETQYF. The CDR3 nucleotides are TGTGCCAGCAGCACGCCTCAGGGGGCCGGGGAGACCCAGTACTTC.

The chain has TRBV25-1 and TRBJ2-4; D unclear. Germline CDR1 MGHDK, CDR2 SYGVNS. V was trimmed by 1 base and J by 0 bases, leaving 4 bases between them. CDR3 length: 14 amino acids. The CDR3 loop is CASSESGAKNIQYF. In DNA form, the CDR3 reads TGTGCCAGCAGTGAATCCGGAGCCAAAAACATTCAGTACTTC.

On this clone: The sample contains more than one DNA sequence encoding this CDR3. This sequence joins TRBV28 and TRBJ1-2; the D gene is possibly TRBD1 (6 bases). Looked up from germline, CDR1 is MDHEN and CDR2 is SYDVKM. CDR3 length: 13 amino acids. V was cut by 5 bases and J by 3 bases, with 10 bases left in between. Here the CDR3 DNA reads TGTGCCAGCAGTCAACAGGGCTACTATGGCTACACCTTC. Protein product: CASSQQGYYGYTF.

This clone was observed a handful of times. V and J are TRBV19 and TRBJ2-7; 10 nucleotides align to TRBD1. J lost 5 bases, V lost 3 bases, and 10 bases had no gene match. The CDR3 has 16 amino acids. The V gene's germline CDR1 is LNHDA and CDR2 SQIVND (reference sequence). CDR3 residues: CASSIQAGTGADEQYF. The CDR3 DNA reads as TGTGCCAGTAGTATCCAAGCCGGGACAGGGGCCGACGAGCAGTACTTC.

In its sample, this clone was seen a few times. CDR3 coding DNA: TGTGCCAGCAGTTCAGGGGGCCCGCTAGACGAGCAGTACTTC. Translated: CASSSGGPLDEQYF. The V call is TRBV28, the J call TRBJ2-7; the match to TRBD1 covers 8 bases. V lost 4 bases, J lost 5 bases, and 7 bases stayed unmatched. The CDR3 spans 14 residues. Germline-derived CDR1 and CDR2 are MDHEN and SYDVKM.

The sample holds a few counts of this clone. The V call is TRBV5-1, the J call TRBJ2-4, with 8 bases lining up with TRBD2. Germline assignment: CDR1 SGHRS and CDR2 YFSETQ. Trimming cost V 5 bases and J 11 bases; bases outside gene matches: 18. This CDR3 is built from 16 residues. Written as DNA, the CDR3 is TGCGCCAGCAGTTCGGGAAAACTAGCGGCAGTTGGTTTTCAGTACTTC. Translated: CASSSGKLAAVGFQYF.

This clone showed up just a few times. The chain uses TRBV2 and TRBJ2-2; TRBD1 might be the D (6 bases). This CDR3 contains 16 residues. The germline CDR1 and CDR2 sequences are SNHLY and FYNNEI. With 7 bases removed from V and 1 base from J, the gap between germline ends came to 16 bases. The CDR3 is CASKLGKGVNTGELFF. In DNA, the CDR3 is TGTGCCAGCAAACTCGGGAAGGGGGTGAACACCGGGGAGCTGTTTTTT.

This clone was counted a few times. The rearrangement joins TRBV7-3 to TRBJ2-5; no clear D gene. CDR3 length equals 13 residues. CDR1 and CDR2 (germline): SGHTA, FQGTGA. Deletions cut 2 bases from V and 4 bases from J, with 8 bases between. CDR3 region: CASSLGPRETQYF. As DNA, the CDR3 is TGTGCCAGCAGCTTAGGTCCTAGAGAGACCCAGTACTTC.

This clone showed up just a few times. The chain employs TRBV2 and TRBJ1-5; D remains unclear. In germline, CDR1 is SNHLY, CDR2 FYNNEI. The CDR3 totals 15 residues. Deletions cut 1 base from V and 0 bases from J, with 7 bases between. CDR3 in amino acids: CASSEGATSNQPQHF. The CDR3 DNA follows: TGTGCCAGCAGTGAAGGGGCCACTAGCAATCAGCCCCAGCATTTT.

Comments on this clone: One end of the junction is discordant with germline, which a read error may explain. V and J are TRBV15 and TRBJ2-4; D is undetermined. CDR1 and CDR2 from the germline V gene are LNHNV and YYDKDF (reference sequence). The CDR3 totals 15 residues. The CDR3 sequence: CATRREAPAKNIQYF. CDR3 DNA: TGTGCCACCAGAAGAGAGGCCCCCGCCAAAAACATTCAGTACTTC.

This clone was seen only a few times. The chain uses TRBV5-1 and TRBJ2-7; TRBD1 agrees at 10 bases. CDR3 size: 15 residues. Unmatched junction bases numbered 8, after V lost 4 bases and J lost 4 bases. Germline lookup yields CDR1 SGHRS and CDR2 YFSETQ. The CDR3 DNA sequence: TGCGCCAGCAGCGCCGACCCGGGACAGGGGTACGAGCAGTACTTC. It translates to CASSADPGQGYEQYF.

The chain is built from TRBV6-5 and TRBJ1-2; TRBD1 might be the D (6 bases). Germline CDR1 reads MNHEY; CDR2 reads SVGAGI. V was clipped by 0 bases and J by 2 bases, with 10 bases between them. The CDR3 sequence is 15 residues long. Here the CDR3 reads CASSYSLTGNYGYTF. The CDR3 DNA reads TGTGCCAGCAGTTACTCCCTTACAGGGAACTATGGCTACACCTTC.

V is TRBV19 and J is TRBJ2-1, with 7 bases matching TRBD2. Trimming at V came to 5 bases and at J to 4 bases, leaving 11 bases not matched to a gene. CDR1 is LNHDA, CDR2 SQIVND, per germline (reference sequence). This CDR3 contains 16 residues. DNA of the CDR3: TGTGCCAGTAGTCCTTCGACAGCGGGAAGATACAATGAGCAGTTCTTC. It encodes CASSPSTAGRYNEQFF.

The gene calls are TRBV5-5 and TRBJ2-7; a weak D match, TRBD2 (6 bases). The CDR3 has 15 amino acids. Trimming cost V 4 bases and J 0 bases, with 14 bases left between them. Looked up from germline, CDR1 is SGHKS and CDR2 is YYEKEE (reference sequence). The CDR3, as DNA: TGTGCCAGCAGCCTCGGGAGCGGAGGCTCCTACGAGCAGTACTTC. Protein sequence: CASSLGSGGSYEQYF.

On this clone: Different DNA sequences within this sample yield the same CDR3. The V gene is TRBV28, the J gene TRBJ2-1; the D gene is possibly TRBD1 (6 bases). The CDR3 has 12 amino acids. Trimming pared 4 bases from V and 7 bases from J, leaving 8 bases between. Germline loops: CDR1 MDHEN, CDR2 SYDVKM. The DNA of the CDR3 is TGTGCCAGCAGTTCTAGGGGGAATGAGCAGTTCTTC. Amino acid sequence: CASSSRGNEQFF.

This rearrangement joins TRBV4-2 to TRBJ1-5; the match to TRBD1 covers 10 bases. This CDR3 spans 16 amino acids. Germline lookup yields CDR1 LGHNA and CDR2 YNFKEQ. Unmatched junction bases numbered 7, after V lost 1 base and J lost 7 bases. DNA for the CDR3: TGTGCCAGCAGCCAAGGGGCCGGGACAGGGGTACAGCCCCAGCATTTT. Its protein product is CASSQGAGTGVQPQHF.

The chain recombines TRBV9 with TRBJ2-1; D gene ambiguous. Trimming cost V 0 bases and J 10 bases, with 8 bases left between them. This CDR3 comprises 12 residues. The germline CDR1 and CDR2 sequences are SGDLS and YYNGEE. CDR3 DNA: TGTGCCAGCAGCGTAGATTTGCGCGAGCAGTTCTTC. Protein product: CASSVDLREQFF.

CDR3 in DNA: TGTGCCAGCGGCGAAGGGGGACAGGCCACCTCAAGATACTTC. This codes for CASGEGGQATSRYF. The gene calls are TRBV27 and TRBJ2-7; 8 bases line up with TRBD1. The length of the CDR3 is 14 residues. J gave up 13 bases and V 8 bases, and 19 bases lay outside the gene matches. The V gene's germline CDR1 is MNHEY and CDR2 SMNVEV (reference sequence).

There are a few counts of this clone. The chain joins TRBV7-3 to TRBJ2-3; maybe TRBD2 (6 bases). The CDR3 has 15 residues. The V and J ends lost 5 bases and 0 bases respectively, with 12 bases between them. The germline V gene encodes CDR1 SGHTA and CDR2 FQGTGA. CDR3 DNA sequence: TGTGCCAGCAGCCTCGGGACTCCTAGCACAGATACGCAGTATTTT. This codes for CASSLGTPSTDTQYF.

The chain links TRBV7-2 to TRBJ2-1; D perhaps matches TRBD2 (6 bases). Trimming left V 1 base short and J 2 bases short, with 12 bases between. Germline V CDR1 and CDR2: SGHTA, FQGNSA. The length of the CDR3 is 16 residues. The CDR3 DNA follows: TGTGCCAGCAGCTTAGAGTCTAGCGCACCCTACAATGAGCAGTTCTTC. This sequence encodes CASSLESSAPYNEQFF.

The gene calls are TRBV5-1 and TRBJ1-4; TRBD1 aligns across 9 bases. CDR3 length equals 14 residues. V lost 4 bases to trimming and J lost 7 bases; unmatched junction nucleotides: 5. CDR1 is SGHRS, CDR2 YFSETQ, per germline. In DNA form, the CDR3 reads TGCGCCAGCAGCGTCGGGACAGGGCGTGAAAAACTGTTTTTT. The encoded protein is CASSVGTGREKLFF.

The CDR3 loop is CATPGQGETEAFF. For the CDR3, the DNA is TGTGCCACCCCGGGACAGGGAGAAACTGAAGCTTTCTTT. The chain joins TRBV6-6 to TRBJ1-1; 9 bases map to TRBD1. Looked up from germline, CDR1 is MNHNY and CDR2 is SVGAGI (reference sequence). After removal of 10 bases from V and 5 bases from J, the junction contained 8 bases not matched to a gene. This CDR3 is 13 amino acids long.

The chain carries TRBV2 and TRBJ1-2; D remains ambiguous. Germline CDR1 is SNHLY and CDR2 is FYNNEI. CDR3 length: 15 amino acids. Trimming stripped 0 bases from V and 6 bases from J, with 14 bases between. The CDR3 DNA follows: TGTGCCAGCAGTGAAGCGCGGGCGGCGGATCATGGCTACACCTTC. As protein: CASSEARAADHGYTF.

With regard to this clone: This same CDR3 is encoded by further DNA sequences in the sample. The rearrangement joins TRBV18 to TRBJ2-7; TRBD1 matches 12 bases. The trim removed 0 bases at V and 5 bases at J, leaving 2 bases unmatched. Germline loops: CDR1 KGHSH, CDR2 LQKENI. This CDR3 has 15 residues. In DNA form, the CDR3 reads TGTGCCAGCTCACCACCCGGGACAGGGGGCGACGAGCAGTACTTC. This gives the protein CASSPPGTGGDEQYF.

In this sample, this clone turned up a few times. The chain combines TRBV7-9 with TRBJ2-3; 7 bases map to TRBD2. The CDR3 has 15 residues. The ends lost 7 bases at V and 2 bases at J; junction bases unmatched: 9. Germline V gene data show CDR1 as SEHNR and CDR2 as FQNEAQ (reference sequence). The CDR3 nucleotides read TGTGCCAGCACTCTAGGGCTAGCGGTCACAGATACGCAGTATTTT. This sequence encodes CASTLGLAVTDTQYF.

The chain has TRBV5-1 and TRBJ2-1, with 10 positions matching TRBD2. From germline, CDR1 is SGHRS and CDR2 YFSETQ. The CDR3 runs to 15 residues. Trimming took 2 bases from V and 9 from J; bases not matched to a gene: 8. The CDR3 region is CASSFNLAGVGEQFF. CDR3 sequence (DNA): TGCGCCAGCAGCTTCAACCTAGCGGGAGTGGGTGAGCAGTTCTTC.

This clone was seen a few times. The gene calls are TRBV11-3 and TRBJ2-7, with 8 bases lining up with TRBD2. This CDR3 has 15 amino acids. From germline, CDR1 is SGHNT and CDR2 YENEEA. V was clipped by 2 bases and J by 5 bases; unmatched bases: 8. This CDR3 is CASSLSSGRGNEQYF. As DNA, the CDR3 is TGTGCCAGCAGCTTATCCAGCGGGAGAGGGAACGAGCAGTACTTC.

This clone was seen a few times. The DNA for the CDR3 is TGTGCCACCAGCAGAGGTGGCACCAGGGCTGAAGCTTTCTTT. Amino acids: CATSRGGTRAEAFF. This chain links TRBV15 with TRBJ1-1; possible D gene TRBD1, 5 bases. The V end lost 1 base, the J end lost 6 bases, and 12 bases lay between the germline ends. The CDR3 extends over 14 amino acids. The germline gives CDR1 LNHNV, CDR2 YYDKDF (reference sequence).

V is TRBV5-1 and J is TRBJ2-6, with D possibly matching TRBD1 (6 bases). Germline CDR1 and CDR2: SGHRS and YFSETQ. V was shortened by 9 bases and J by 4 bases, with 14 bases between the two germline ends. The CDR3 runs to 14 residues. The CDR3 nucleotides are TGCGCCACCGGGGACACCGCCGGGGCCAACGTCCTGACTTTC. Translation gives CATGDTAGANVLTF.